This T cell receptor beta chain originates from a study of blood T cell repertoires in COVID-19. This CDR3 is 14 amino acids long. From germline, CDR1 is MNHEY and CDR2 SMNVEV (reference sequence). V lost 1 base, J lost 5 bases, and 9 bases lay in between. Ages ranged from roughly 18 to 95 years, with residence in 24 US areas. In assigning cohorts, the study relied on participant-reported clinical history. Original handling: Estimated nucleated cell counts came from reference gene primer amplification. Libraries were prepared by immunoSEQ multiplex PCR; TCRdb keeps only in-frame clonotypes and omits some of them. V, J and clone size derive from that table, while D and trimming were established from the DNA sequence. The data contain fewer than 350,000 clones, just under 90% of them seen just once; the ten biggest clones take up about 4%.

The specimen was PBMCs or T cells enriched from blood (not recorded which). The V gene is TRBV27, the J gene TRBJ1-5; D is uncertain. The TCR comes from a woman aged 25 to 39 with acute COVID-19. The CDR3 sequence: CASSLFGEDQPQHF. The CDR3 coding sequence is TGTGCCAGCAGTTTATTTGGGGAGGATCAGCCCCAGCATTTT.